The clone carrying this T cell receptor (beta chain) was detected many times. Its antigen is unknown. TCRdb reprocessed the reads via MiXCR and lists one record per CDR3 protein. The table includes around 290,000 distinct CDR3 sequences, more than 20% detected once. The germline V gene has CDR1 SGHTA and CDR2 FQGNSA. Trimming removed 3 bases from V and 5 bases from J, with 14 bases in between. This CDR3 comprises 14 residues. This specimen comes from a study of T cell repertoires in cytomegalovirus infection. Study summary: Matching HLA type, along with CMV infection, was indicated by public TCR beta signatures.

Study-wide results and limits: CMV-specific TCR beta clonotypes restricted by HLA-C were the ones dominating the ex vivo response.

Sequences were obtained from PBMCs. J is TRBJ2-7 and V is TRBV7-2; a weak D match, TRBD2 (5 bases). This clonotype was sampled from a human donor in good health (CMV status not recorded). Some clones in this sample may be carry-over from other donors' samples. As DNA, the CDR3 is TGTGCCAGCAGCTTCCACGCGATGGGAGACGAGCAGTACTTC. Translated, it gives CASSFHAMGDEQYF.